Each of the 4 T cell receptor beta chains below was sequenced from the same sample in a study of human thymus T cells. Some clones are missing from TCRdb's copy, which holds only in-frame ones; the method was immunoSEQ multiplex PCR. The sample records roughly 54,000 clones, approximately 95% being singletons. The sample consisted of blood. All receptors derive from a boy in the first two years of life with a congenital heart defect but otherwise immunologically healthy.

The rearrangement links TRBV18 to TRBJ2-1; weak D call: TRBD2 (5 bases). There are 16 residues in the CDR3. V dropped 0 bases and J dropped 2 bases, with 11 bases sitting between them. Germline CDR1 KGHSH, CDR2 LQKENI. Here the CDR3 DNA reads TGTGCCAGCTCACCACCAGGAACCGGGGCCTACAATGAGCAGTTCTTC. Translating gives CASSPPGTGAYNEQFF.

The CDR3 coding sequence is TGTGCCAGCAGTTTAGGGGAGGCGGGTAATCAGCCCCAGCATTTT. It specifies CASSLGEAGNQPQHF. The rearrangement joins TRBV28 to TRBJ1-5; the D is unclear. V lost 2 bases and J lost 4, with 12 bases in between. CDR1 is MDHEN and CDR2 is SYDVKM in the germline V gene. The CDR3 length is 15 residues.

This chain joins TRBV4-1 and TRBJ1-6; the D gene is possibly TRBD1 (6 bases). Deletions cut 1 base from V and 1 base from J, with 8 bases between. Germline V gene data show CDR1 as MGHRA and CDR2 as YSYEKL. This CDR3 contains 16 residues. CDR3 DNA: TGCGCCAGCAGCCAAGGAGGGGGGTCCTATAATTCACCCCTCCACTTT. Residues: CASSQGGGSYNSPLHF.

A word on this clone: The same CDR3 arises from other DNA sequences in this sample as well. The chain joins TRBV7-9 to TRBJ1-5, with 9 nucleotides matching TRBD1. In germline, CDR1 is SEHNR, CDR2 FQNEAQ (reference sequence). The CDR3 is made up of 14 amino acids. The ends lost 5 bases at V and 4 bases at J; junction bases unmatched: 3. CDR3 sequence: CASSLGQGNQPQHF. DNA of the CDR3: TGTGCCAGCAGCCTAGGACAGGGGAATCAGCCCCAGCATTTT.